The present TCR beta chain was sequenced within a study of blood T cells in healthy people across ages. Next came a second PCR, run for about 7 to 12 cycles, which used a sample-barcoded 5' primer along with a J-beta primer mix. TCRdb re-called the 5' RACE reads through MiXCR, storing one row per CDR3 protein. The table shows roughly 700,000 distinct CDR3 sequences, with less than 40% occurring only once. The CDR3 is 14 residues long. Germline V gene sequence: CDR1 MNHNY, CDR2 SVGAGI (reference sequence). V lost 3 bases and J 11 bases, leaving 19 bases between the germline ends. This clonotype has more than one count but fewer than ten. A read error may be the cause here, since a much bigger clone is one base away.

Sequenced input: blood. The chain is built from TRBV6-6 and TRBJ2-5, with D perhaps matching TRBD2 (6 bases). The clonotype was recovered from an elderly woman in good health. Here the CDR3 reads CASSYLGGRNEQYF. The CDR3 nucleotides read TGTGCCAGCAGTTATCTGGGGGGACGTAATGAGCAGTACTTC.